These 7 T cell receptor beta chains were sequenced from one sample in a study of control samples from healthy donors and cancer patients (dated by TCRdb to the early 2020s). The library came from the immunoSEQ multiplex PCR assay. This immuneACCESS table, as held by TCRdb, lists in-frame sequences with V and J called but not all clones. Of the missing ones, under half trace to an unresolved V gene in checked studies; the others have no known cause. The sample yields some 140,000 clones; about 94% were counted once. The ten largest make up approximately 5.7% of the sample. What was sequenced was blood. The receptors come from a man aged 35 to 55 in good health.

The chain employs TRBV10-1 and TRBJ2-3, with D tentatively TRBD2 (7 bases). The V and J ends lost 6 bases and 0 bases respectively, with 31 bases between them. From germline, CDR1 is WNHNN and CDR2 SYGVQD (reference sequence). This CDR3 spans 21 amino acids. Here the CDR3 reads CASRPSRGGLAQNSSTDTQYF. The CDR3, as DNA: TGCGCCAGCAGACCCTCTAGGGGGGGTCTCGCCCAGAACTCTAGCACAGATACGCAGTATTTT.

The chain couples TRBV29-1 to TRBJ2-6; no firm D call. V gave up 8 bases and J gave up 0 bases, with 8 bases separating them. CDR1 and CDR2 (germline): SQVTM, ANQGSEA. The CDR3 extends over 13 amino acids. DNA of the CDR3: TGCAGCTTTAGGAGCTCTGGGGCCAACGTCCTGACTTTC. As protein: CSFRSSGANVLTF.

This clone appeared a single time. The J gene is TRBJ1-4, the V gene TRBV2, with TRBD1 as a possible D gene (5 bases). Trimming took off 7 bases at V and 8 bases at J, with 17 bases between the two ends. The CDR3 contains 14 residues. Germline CDR1 reads SNHLY; CDR2 reads FYNNEI. The CDR3 DNA reads as TGTGCCAGCACGGCCGGTCAGGGTCGCGAAAAACTGTTTTTT. It encodes CASTAGQGREKLFF.

The chain uses TRBV14 and TRBJ1-2; D is perhaps TRBD1 (5 bases). V lost 1 base, J lost 11 bases, and 23 bases lay in between. From germline, CDR1 is SGHDN and CDR2 FVKESK. CDR3 length: 16 amino acids. This CDR3 reads CASSQVQGGLYFGYTF. In DNA, the CDR3 is TGTGCCAGCAGCCAAGTCCAGGGCGGGCTCTATTTTGGGTACACCTTC.

The chain joins TRBV11-3 to TRBJ2-1; maybe TRBD2 (5 bases). The CDR3 spans 13 residues. V lost 3 bases to trimming and J lost 8 bases, with 11 bases between them. CDR1 and CDR2 from the germline V gene are SGHNT and YENEEA. The CDR3 protein is CASSFNGIDEQFF. The CDR3 DNA reads TGTGCCAGCAGCTTTAACGGGATCGATGAGCAGTTCTTC.

This chain uses TRBV13 with TRBJ2-7; D call uncertain. The germline CDR1 and CDR2 sequences are PRHDT and FYEKMQ (reference sequence). V gave up 1 base and J gave up 1 base, with 5 bases separating them. The CDR3 is made up of 13 amino acids. The CDR3 region has the DNA TGTGCCAGCAGCTTAGAGGGTTCCTACGAGCAGTACTTC. Protein sequence: CASSLEGSYEQYF.

The sample holds one count of this clone. This chain links TRBV11-2 with TRBJ2-2; a weak D match, TRBD2 (7 bases). Deletions cut 5 bases from V and 5 bases from J, with 18 bases between. Germline V gives CDR1 SGHAT, CDR2 FQNNGV. This CDR3 contains 16 residues. The CDR3 DNA reads as TGTGCCAGCAGCGGGGGGGCGGGGCAGGGGACCGGGGAGCTGTTTTTT. Its translation: CASSGGAGQGTGELFF. Variable domain in full (rest from reference TRBV11-2 and TRBJ2-2): EAGVAQSPRYKIIEKRQSVAFWCNPISGHATLYWYQQILGQGPKLLIQFQNNGVVDDSQLPKDRFSAERLKGVDSTLKIQPAKLEDSAVYLCASSGGAGQGTGELFFGEGSRLTVL.